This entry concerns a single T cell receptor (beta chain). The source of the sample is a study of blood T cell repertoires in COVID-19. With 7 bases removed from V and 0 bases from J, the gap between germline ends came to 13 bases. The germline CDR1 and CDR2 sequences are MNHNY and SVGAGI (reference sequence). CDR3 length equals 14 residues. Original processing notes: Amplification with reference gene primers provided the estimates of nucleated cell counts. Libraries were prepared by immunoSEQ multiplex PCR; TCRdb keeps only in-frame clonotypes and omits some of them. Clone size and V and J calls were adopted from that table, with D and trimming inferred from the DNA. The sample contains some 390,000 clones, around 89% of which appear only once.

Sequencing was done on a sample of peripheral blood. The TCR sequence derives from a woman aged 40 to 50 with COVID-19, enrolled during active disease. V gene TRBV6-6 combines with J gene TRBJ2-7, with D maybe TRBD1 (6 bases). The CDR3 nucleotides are TGTGCCAGCACCCAAGGGACACCCTCCTACGAGCAGTACTTC. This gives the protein CASTQGTPSYEQYF.